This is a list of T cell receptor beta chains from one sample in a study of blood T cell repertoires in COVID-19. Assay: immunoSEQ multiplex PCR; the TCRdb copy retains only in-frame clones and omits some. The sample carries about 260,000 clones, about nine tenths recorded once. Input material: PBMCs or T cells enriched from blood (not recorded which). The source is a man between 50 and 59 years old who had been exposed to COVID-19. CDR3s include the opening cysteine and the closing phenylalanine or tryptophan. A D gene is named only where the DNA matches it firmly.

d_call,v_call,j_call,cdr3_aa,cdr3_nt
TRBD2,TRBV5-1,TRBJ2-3,CASRLAGVRDTQYF,TGCGCCAGCAGGCTAGCGGGAGTGAGAGATACGCAGTATTTT
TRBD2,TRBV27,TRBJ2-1,CASRASGGPSYNEQFF,TGTGCCAGCAGGGCTAGCGGGGGGCCTTCCTACAATGAGCAGTTCTTC
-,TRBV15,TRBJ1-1,CATSIGRSRLRAEAFF,TGTGCCACCAGCATCGGTCGCAGCCGCCTGAGGGCTGAAGCTTTCTTT
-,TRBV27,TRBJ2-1,CASRLSSYNEQFF,TGTGCCAGCCGGTTGAGCTCCTACAATGAGCAGTTCTTC
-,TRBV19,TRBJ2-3,CASSMRGGNTQYF,TGTGCCAGTAGTATGAGGGGCGGGAATACGCAGTATTTT
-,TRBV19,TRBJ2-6,CASRLEGSGANVLTF,TGTGCCAGTAGATTGGAGGGGTCTGGGGCCAACGTCCTGACTTTC
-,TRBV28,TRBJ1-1,CASIPAYRSNTEAFF,TGTGCCAGCATCCCCGCCTACAGATCAAACACTGAAGCTTTCTTT
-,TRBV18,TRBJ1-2,CASSYNRETLNYGYTF,TGTGCCAGCTCATATAACAGAGAGACCCTTAACTATGGCTACACCTTC
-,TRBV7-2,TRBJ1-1,CASSLAGLNTEAFF,TGTGCCAGCAGCTTAGCGGGCCTGAACACTGAAGCTTTCTTT
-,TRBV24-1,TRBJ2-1,CATSDPYRDQQFF,TGTGCCACCAGTGATCCTTACAGGGACCAGCAGTTCTTC
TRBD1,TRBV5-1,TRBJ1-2,CASSGQGNGAMDGGYTF,TGCGCCAGCAGCGGACAGGGGAACGGCGCTATGGACGGCGGCTACACCTTC